This passage covers 23 T cell receptor beta chains from one sample sequenced in a study of blood T cell dynamics during melanoma immunotherapy. Some clones are missing from TCRdb's copy, which holds only in-frame ones; the method was immunoSEQ multiplex PCR. Among 25,000 to 30,000 clones listed, approximately 80% were seen once. Documented time point: week 3, after first cycle of checkpoint inhibitor. The sequencing used blood, collected from a patient treated with checkpoint blockade. Source of these receptors: a human donor with melanoma.

The chain combines TRBV10-3 with TRBJ2-7; the match to TRBD1 covers 8 bases. V dropped 2 bases and J dropped 0; count of bases not matched to a gene: 9. Germline V CDR1 and CDR2: ENHRY, SYGVKD. The CDR3 runs 17 residues. CDR3 region: CAISETRRDRSSYEQYF. Here the CDR3 DNA reads TGTGCCATCAGTGAGACACGGAGGGACAGGAGCTCCTACGAGCAGTACTTC.

The V and J genes are TRBV6-1 and TRBJ1-5; D gene ambiguous. Germline loops: CDR1 MNHNS, CDR2 SASEGT. The CDR3 sequence is 15 residues long. V gave up 2 bases and J gave up 3 bases, with 11 bases separating them. The CDR3 loop reads CASSEWYGINQPQHF. The DNA of the CDR3 is TGTGCCAGCAGTGAATGGTACGGGATCAATCAGCCCCAGCATTTT.

The chain couples TRBV29-1 to TRBJ1-2, with TRBD1 as a possible D gene (6 bases). CDR1 SQVTM and CDR2 ANQGSEA come from the germline V gene. The CDR3 is made up of 13 amino acids. V was pared by 4 bases and J by 5 bases, with 14 bases between. CDR3 region: CSVGARGGYGYTF. The CDR3 nucleotides are TGCAGCGTTGGCGCCAGGGGAGGGTATGGCTACACCTTC.

V gene TRBV7-2 combines with J gene TRBJ2-7, with TRBD1 as a possible D gene (7 bases). Trimming took 7 bases from V and 2 from J, leaving 12 bases between them. Germline CDR1 reads SGHTA; CDR2 reads FQGNSA. The CDR3 sequence is 13 residues long. The chain's CDR3 is CASKGAGPYEQYF. DNA of the CDR3: TGTGCCAGCAAGGGGGCGGGACCCTACGAGCAGTACTTC.

CDR3 amino acids: CASSLHGVGYGYTF. The CDR3 bases are TGTGCCAGCAGCTTGCACGGAGTTGGCTATGGCTACACCTTC. This chain links TRBV5-8 with TRBJ1-2; D gene ambiguous. This CDR3 has 14 amino acids. Trimming stripped 1 base from V and 4 bases from J, with 11 bases between. Looked up from germline, CDR1 is SGHTS and CDR2 is YDEGEE.

The gene calls are TRBV19 and TRBJ1-1; unclear D gene. Looked up from germline, CDR1 is LNHDA and CDR2 is SQIVND (reference sequence). The CDR3 length is 13 residues. Deletions cut 8 bases from V and 2 bases from J, with 12 bases between. The CDR3 DNA is TGTGCCAGTGGCTTTAACCTCAACACTGAAGCTTTCTTT. This translates into CASGFNLNTEAFF.

CDR3 sequence (DNA): TGCGCCAGCAGCCAAGAGGTGGGAGGGGGGACTGAAGCTTTCTTT. This sequence encodes CASSQEVGGGTEAFF. The V call is TRBV4-1, the J call TRBJ1-1; possibly TRBD1 for D (6 bases). The germline V gene has CDR1 MGHRA and CDR2 YSYEKL. The CDR3 spans 15 residues. Trimming removed 0 bases from V and 5 bases from J, with 13 bases in between.

The chain uses TRBV6-1 and TRBJ2-3, with 10 bases fitting TRBD2. The CDR3 sequence is 18 residues long. After removal of 4 bases from V and 5 bases from J, the junction contained 15 bases not matched to a gene. Looked up from germline, CDR1 is MNHNS and CDR2 is SASEGT. The CDR3 is CASSGWSGGAEDGDTQYF. DNA of the CDR3: TGTGCCAGCAGTGGGTGGAGCGGGGGGGCCGAAGATGGAGATACGCAGTATTTT.

This clone has only a few counts. The V call is TRBV13, the J call TRBJ2-2; 9 nucleotides align to TRBD1. This CDR3 is built from 17 residues. The V gene end was trimmed by 6 bases and the J gene end by 0 bases; junction bases not matched to a gene: 8. The germline gives CDR1 PRHDT, CDR2 FYEKMQ (reference sequence). CDR3 residues: CASRTTRQGANTGELFF. CDR3 sequence (DNA): TGTGCCAGCAGAACAACTCGACAGGGGGCGAACACCGGGGAGCTGTTTTTT.

The V gene is TRBV5-1, the J gene TRBJ1-3; D is undetermined. There are 16 residues in the CDR3. Germline CDR1 is SGHRS and CDR2 is YFSETQ. V dropped 1 base and J dropped 0 bases, with 11 bases sitting between them. The DNA for the CDR3 is TGCGCCAGCAGCTTGTCTGGCAGCTTCTCTGGAAACACCATATATTTT. This gives the protein CASSLSGSFSGNTIYF. Full variable domain (remainder filled in from reference TRBV5-1 and TRBJ1-3): KAGVTQTPRYLIKTRGQQVTLSCSPISGHRSVSWYQQTPGQGLQFLFEYFSETQRNKGNFPGRFSGRQFSNSRSEMNVSTLELGDSALYLCASSLSGSFSGNTIYFGEGSWLTVV.

The rearrangement uses TRBV4-2 and TRBJ1-2; D might be TRBD1 (6 bases). CDR1 and CDR2 (germline): LGHNA, YNFKEQ. The length of the CDR3 is 14 residues. V dropped 1 base and J dropped 3 bases, with 9 bases sitting between them. The CDR3 region is CASSQVGQDYGYTF. The CDR3 DNA is TGTGCCAGCAGCCAAGTGGGACAAGACTATGGCTACACCTTC.

The chain joins TRBV19 to TRBJ2-1; D possibly corresponds to TRBD2 (6 bases). The CDR3 runs to 15 residues. Trimming cost V 11 bases and J 1 base, with 18 bases left between them. Germline V gene sequence: CDR1 LNHDA, CDR2 SQIVND (reference sequence). In nucleotides, the CDR3 is TGTGCCGTGAGGCGGGATTCAGCGTCCTACAATGAGCAGTTCTTC. It yields the protein CAVRRDSASYNEQFF.

This chain joins TRBV5-4 and TRBJ1-5; D uncertain. CDR3 size: 15 residues. V lost 4 bases and J lost 0, with 11 bases in between. Germline V CDR1 and CDR2: SGHNT, YYREEE (reference sequence). CDR3 region: CASSADANSNQPQHF. CDR3 DNA sequence: TGTGCCAGCAGCGCGGACGCTAATAGCAATCAGCCCCAGCATTTT.

The V and J genes are TRBV29-1 and TRBJ2-5; D is uncertain. V lost 0 bases and J lost 3, with 11 bases in between. CDR1 and CDR2 (germline): SQVTM, ANQGSEA. The CDR3 sequence is 14 residues long. DNA of the CDR3: TGCAGCGTTGAAGATTCGAAACAGAAAGAGACCCAGTACTTC. This gives the protein CSVEDSKQKETQYF.

The V call is TRBV20-1, the J call TRBJ1-2; 8 nucleotides align to TRBD1. The length of the CDR3 is 11 residues. The trim removed 8 bases at V and 8 bases at J, leaving 7 bases unmatched. Germline loops: CDR1 DFQATT, CDR2 SNEGSKA (reference sequence). The CDR3 coding sequence is TGCAGTTCTGGACAGGGCTACGGCTACACCTTC. It codes for CSSGQGYGYTF.

This chain links TRBV5-1 with TRBJ2-2, with D possibly TRBD1 on 5 matching bases. Trimming shortened V by 3 bases and J by 1 base, and 10 bases separated the two germline ends. CDR1 is SGHRS and CDR2 is YFSETQ in the germline V gene. CDR3 length equals 15 residues. CDR3 sequence: CASSYGHVNTGELFF. CDR3 DNA sequence: TGCGCCAGCAGCTACGGACACGTGAACACCGGGGAGCTGTTTTTT.

The V call is TRBV27, the J call TRBJ2-7, with D unclear. Germline loops: CDR1 MNHEY, CDR2 SMNVEV (reference sequence). V lost 6 bases and J 0 bases, leaving 6 bases between the germline ends. CDR3 length: 12 residues. This chain's CDR3 is CASSQSSYEQYF. The CDR3 coding sequence is TGTGCCAGCAGCCAGAGCTCCTACGAGCAGTACTTC.

The chain has TRBV15 and TRBJ2-7, with a tentative D call TRBD2 (6 bases). CDR3 length equals 14 residues. CDR1 is LNHNV and CDR2 is YYDKDF in the germline V gene (reference sequence). Trimming pared 5 bases from V and 5 bases from J, leaving 16 bases between. This chain's CDR3 is CATSVGGMSNEQYF. For the CDR3, the DNA is TGTGCCACCAGCGTCGGGGGAATGAGCAACGAGCAGTACTTC.

This clone was counted only a few times. This rearrangement joins TRBV19 to TRBJ1-5, with D possibly being TRBD1 (6 bases). V was pared by 10 bases and J by 4 bases, with 14 bases between. Germline assignment: CDR1 LNHDA and CDR2 SQIVND (reference sequence). CDR3 length: 13 amino acids. The CDR3, as DNA: TGTGCCACACAGGAAGGGGGAAATCAGCCCCAGCATTTT. Its translation is CATQEGGNQPQHF.

This rearrangement joins TRBV6-1 to TRBJ1-2; D gene unclear. Germline CDR1 MNHNS, CDR2 SASEGT. The CDR3 covers 13 residues. The V end was cut by 3 bases, the J end by 5 bases, with 10 bases between. CDR3 sequence reads: CASSELALYGYTF. For the CDR3, the DNA is TGTGCCAGCAGTGAGCTGGCCTTATATGGCTACACCTTC.

A single count supports this clone. This chain joins TRBV10-2 and TRBJ1-5; D remains unclear. Trimming took 4 bases from V and 0 from J, leaving 7 bases between them. The germline gives CDR1 WSHSY, CDR2 SAAADI. The CDR3 runs to 14 residues. The CDR3 nucleotides are TGCGCCAGCAGTGGCGGGAATAGCAATCAGCCCCAGCATTTT. Translating gives CASSGGNSNQPQHF.

This clone was detected a few times. The J gene is TRBJ1-2, the V gene TRBV14, with D uncertain. The CDR3 consists of 12 residues. CDR1 SGHDN and CDR2 FVKESK come from the germline V gene. Trimming removed 3 bases at V and 4 bases at J, with 6 bases between. In nucleotides, the CDR3 is TGTGCCAGCAGCCATTCAGTCTATGGCTACACCTTC. This codes for CASSHSVYGYTF.

The chain couples TRBV9 to TRBJ2-2; 7 bases map to TRBD1. Germline V lookup: CDR1 SGDLS, CDR2 YYNGEE. Trimming removed 0 bases from V and 7 bases from J; junction bases left unmatched: 6. This CDR3 is built from 15 residues. Here the CDR3 DNA reads TGTGCCAGCAGCGTAGTTCAGGGGGTAGGCGGGGAGCTGTTTTTT. The encoded protein is CASSVVQGVGGELFF.